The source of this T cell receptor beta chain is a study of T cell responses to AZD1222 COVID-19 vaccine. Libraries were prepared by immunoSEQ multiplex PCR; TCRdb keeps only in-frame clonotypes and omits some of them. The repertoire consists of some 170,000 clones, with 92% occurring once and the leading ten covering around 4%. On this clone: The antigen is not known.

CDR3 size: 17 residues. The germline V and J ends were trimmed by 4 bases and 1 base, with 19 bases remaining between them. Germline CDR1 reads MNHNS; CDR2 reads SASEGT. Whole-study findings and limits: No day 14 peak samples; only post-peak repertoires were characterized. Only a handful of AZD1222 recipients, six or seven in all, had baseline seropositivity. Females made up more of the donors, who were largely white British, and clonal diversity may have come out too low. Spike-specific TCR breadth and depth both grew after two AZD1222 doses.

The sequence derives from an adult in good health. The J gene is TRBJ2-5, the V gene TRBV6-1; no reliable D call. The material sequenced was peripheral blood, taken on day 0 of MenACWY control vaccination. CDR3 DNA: TGTGCCAGCAGTGCAGCCCTTCAGATACAGCTCCAAGAGACCCAGTACTTC. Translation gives CASSAALQIQLQETQYF.